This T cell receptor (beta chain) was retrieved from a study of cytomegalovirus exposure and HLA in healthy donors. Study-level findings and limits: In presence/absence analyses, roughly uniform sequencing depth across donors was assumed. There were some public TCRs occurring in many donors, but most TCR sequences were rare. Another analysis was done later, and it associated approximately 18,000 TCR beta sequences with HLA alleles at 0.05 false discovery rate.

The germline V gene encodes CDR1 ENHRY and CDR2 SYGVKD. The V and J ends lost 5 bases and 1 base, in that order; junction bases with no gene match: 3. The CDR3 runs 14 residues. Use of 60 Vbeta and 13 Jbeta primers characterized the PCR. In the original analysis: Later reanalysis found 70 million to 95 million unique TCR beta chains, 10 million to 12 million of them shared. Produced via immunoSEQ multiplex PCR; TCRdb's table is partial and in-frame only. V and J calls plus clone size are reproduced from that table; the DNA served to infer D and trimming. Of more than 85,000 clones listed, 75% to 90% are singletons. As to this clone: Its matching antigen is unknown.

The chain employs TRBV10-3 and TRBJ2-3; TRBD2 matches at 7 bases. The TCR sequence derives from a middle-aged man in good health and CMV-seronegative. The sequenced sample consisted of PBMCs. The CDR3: CAISPAGGTDTQYF. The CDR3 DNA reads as TGTGCCATCAGTCCCGCGGGGGGCACAGATACGCAGTATTTT.